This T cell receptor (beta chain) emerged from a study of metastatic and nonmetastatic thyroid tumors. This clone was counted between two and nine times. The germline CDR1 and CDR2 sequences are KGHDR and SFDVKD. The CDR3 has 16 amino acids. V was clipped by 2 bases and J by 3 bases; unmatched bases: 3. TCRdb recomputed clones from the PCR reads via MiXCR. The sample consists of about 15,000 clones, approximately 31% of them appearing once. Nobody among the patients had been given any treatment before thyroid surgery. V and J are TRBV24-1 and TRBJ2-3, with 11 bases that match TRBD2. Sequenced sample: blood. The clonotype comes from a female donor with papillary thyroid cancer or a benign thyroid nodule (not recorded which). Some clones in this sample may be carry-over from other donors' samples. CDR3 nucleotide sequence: TGTGCCACCAGTGATTATACTAGCGGGAGTACAGATACGCAGTATTTT. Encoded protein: CATSDYTSGSTDTQYF.